This T cell receptor (beta chain) emerged from a study of beta chain features in type 1 diabetes. Study-wide results and caveats: More deletions and fewer insertions at VDJ junctions were found in patients with type 1 diabetes. The study found moderately but significantly shorter TCRB CDR3s in all four CD4+ subsets of Type 1 diabetes patients.

Since all of the isolated RNA was reverse transcribed, expressed TCRB transcripts were what got sequenced. The table came from immunoSEQ multiplex PCR; TCRdb's copy has only in-frame clones and leaves some out. The data contain 600,000 to 700,000 clones, roughly an eighth of them singletons. Every single donor gave one heparinised blood draw, and these averaged about 116 mL. This clone showed up just a few times. No antigen is known for it. Trimming pared 6 bases from V and 5 bases from J, leaving 14 bases between. Per germline, CDR1 LNHNV and CDR2 YYDKDF (reference sequence). CDR3 length: 14 amino acids.

The sample taken for sequencing was naive CD4+ T cells from blood. The source is a man between 18 and 35 years old with type 1 diabetes. V usage is TRBV15 and J usage is TRBJ2-1; a weak D match, TRBD2 (5 bases). In DNA, the CDR3 is TGTGCCACCAGAGAGGGTCGTGGGAACAATGAGCAGTTCTTC. This codes for CATREGRGNNEQFF.